A selection of T cell receptor beta chains follows, all from one sample in a study of CD8 T cells in Susac syndrome. TCRdb ran MiXCR on the immunoSEQ multiplex PCR reads and lists one entry per CDR3 protein. Here the sample spans roughly 330,000 distinct CDR3 sequences, 90% to 95% being singletons. Sequenced input: CD4+ T cells from PBMCs. The receptors stem from a human donor with multiple sclerosis. CDR3s include the opening cysteine and the closing phenylalanine or tryptophan. A D gene is named only where the DNA matches it firmly. Expanded clones get a size class; other rows say once, few or many, or leave the size out.

v_gene	len	abundance	j_gene	d_gene	CDR3nt	CDR3aa
TRBV29-1	15	.	TRBJ1-1	TRBD1	TGCAGCGTTGCGGGACAGCTTGCTATGAACACTGAAGCTTTCTTT	CSVAGQLAMNTEAFF
TRBV7-3	13	.	TRBJ2-1	.	TGTGCCAGCAGCAAAAGGACAGCGGGTGAGCAGTTCTTC	CASSKRTAGEQFF
TRBV2	13	.	TRBJ2-1	TRBD1	TGTGCCAGCACCAGTTGGGACAGGGATCGGCAGTTCTTC	CASTSWDRDRQFF
TRBV25-1	14	once	TRBJ2-1	TRBD2	TGTGCCAGTACGACAGCGGGAGGCTTCAATGAGCAGTTCTTC	CASTTAGGFNEQFF
TRBV6-2/TRBV6-3	16	.	TRBJ1-1	TRBD1	TGTGCCAGCAGTGATCCCCCAGGGGGGACGAACACTGAAGCTTTCTTT	CASSDPPGGTNTEAFF
TRBV7-2	13	.	TRBJ2-7	.	TGTGCCAGCAGCTTAGCGCGGAGGGGAGAGCAGTACTTC	CASSLARRGEQYF
TRBV5-1	14	.	TRBJ2-3	TRBD2	TGCGCCAGCAGCTTGGAGCGGGAGTCAGATACGCAGTATTTT	CASSLERESDTQYF
TRBV10-1	14	.	TRBJ1-2	.	TGCGCCAGCACCCTACAGGGCTTGTGGTATGGCTACACCTTC	CASTLQGLWYGYTF
TRBV4-3	14	.	TRBJ2-7	.	TGCGCCAGCAGCCAGTCCCAAGGGCCCTACGAGCAGTACTTC	CASSQSQGPYEQYF
TRBV7-2	15	.	TRBJ2-7	TRBD1	TGTGCCAGCAGCTTAGTGGGGACAGGGGAATACGAGCAGTACTTC	CASSLVGTGEYEQYF
TRBV11-2	13	.	TRBJ2-7	.	TGTGCCAGCAGCTTAGAGGTCATCTACGAGCAGTACTTC	CASSLEVIYEQYF
TRBV9	15	.	TRBJ2-1	TRBD2	TGTGCCAGCAGCCCTCGACTAGCGGGATACAATGAGCAGTTCTTC	CASSPRLAGYNEQFF